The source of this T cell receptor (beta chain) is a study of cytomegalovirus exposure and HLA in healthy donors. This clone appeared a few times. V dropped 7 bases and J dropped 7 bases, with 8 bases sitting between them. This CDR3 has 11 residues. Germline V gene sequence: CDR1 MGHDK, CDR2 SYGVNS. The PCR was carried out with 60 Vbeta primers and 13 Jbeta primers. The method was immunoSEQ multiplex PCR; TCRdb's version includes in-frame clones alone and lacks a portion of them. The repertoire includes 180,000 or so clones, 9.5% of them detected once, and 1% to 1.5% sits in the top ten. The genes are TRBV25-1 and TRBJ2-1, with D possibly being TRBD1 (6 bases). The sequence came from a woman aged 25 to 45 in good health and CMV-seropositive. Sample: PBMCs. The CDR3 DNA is TGTGCCAGCACCAGGGGAAATGAGCAGTTCTTC. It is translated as CASTRGNEQFF. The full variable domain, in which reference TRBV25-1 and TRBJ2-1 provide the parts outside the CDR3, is EADIYQTPRYLVIGTGKKITLECSQTMGHDKMYWYQQDPGMELHLIHYSYGVNSTEKGDLSSESTVSRIRTEHFPLTLESARPSHTSQYLCASTRGNEQFFGPGTRLTVL.